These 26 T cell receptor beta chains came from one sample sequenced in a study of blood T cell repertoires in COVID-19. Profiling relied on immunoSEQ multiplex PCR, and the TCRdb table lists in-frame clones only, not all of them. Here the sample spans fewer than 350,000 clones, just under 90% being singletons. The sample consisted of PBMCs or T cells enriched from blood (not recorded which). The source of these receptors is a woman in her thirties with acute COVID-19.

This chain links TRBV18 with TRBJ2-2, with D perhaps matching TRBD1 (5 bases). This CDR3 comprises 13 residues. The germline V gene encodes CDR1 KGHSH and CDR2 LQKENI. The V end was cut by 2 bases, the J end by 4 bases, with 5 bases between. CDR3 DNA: TGTGCCAGCTCACCAGACAGCACCGGGGAGCTGTTTTTT. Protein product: CASSPDSTGELFF. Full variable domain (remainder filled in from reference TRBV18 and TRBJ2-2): NAGVMQNPRHLVRRRGQEARLRCSPMKGHSHVYWYRQLPEEGLKFMVYLQKENIIDESGMPKERFSAEFPKEGPSILRIQQVVRGDSAAYFCASSPDSTGELFFGEGSRLTVL.

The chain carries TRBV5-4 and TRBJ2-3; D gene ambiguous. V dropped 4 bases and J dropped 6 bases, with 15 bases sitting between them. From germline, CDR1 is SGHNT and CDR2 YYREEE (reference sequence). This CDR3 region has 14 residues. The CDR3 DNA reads TGTGCCAGCAGCCTACTTGACGGAGAGGATACGCAGTATTTT. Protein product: CASSLLDGEDTQYF.

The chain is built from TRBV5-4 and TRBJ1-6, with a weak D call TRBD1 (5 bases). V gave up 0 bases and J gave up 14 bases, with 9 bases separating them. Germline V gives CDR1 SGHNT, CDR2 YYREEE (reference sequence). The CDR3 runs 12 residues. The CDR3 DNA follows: TGTGCCAGCAGCTTGGCGAAGGGGACCCTCCACTTT. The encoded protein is CASSLAKGTLHF. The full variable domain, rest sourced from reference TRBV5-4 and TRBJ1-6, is ETGVTQSPTHLIKTRGQQVTLRCSSQSGHNTVSWYQQALGQGPQFIFQYYREEENGRGNFPPRFSGLQFPNYSSELNVNALELDDSALYLCASSLAKGTLHFGNGTRLTVT.

The CDR3: CASSLREQGYEQYF. DNA of the CDR3: TGCGCCAGCAGCCTCCGAGAACAGGGCTACGAGCAGTACTTC. The chain is built from TRBV5-1 and TRBJ2-7; D may be TRBD1 (6 bases). The germline V gene has CDR1 SGHRS and CDR2 YFSETQ. The V end was cut by 4 bases, the J end by 3 bases, with 14 bases between. The CDR3 is made up of 14 amino acids.

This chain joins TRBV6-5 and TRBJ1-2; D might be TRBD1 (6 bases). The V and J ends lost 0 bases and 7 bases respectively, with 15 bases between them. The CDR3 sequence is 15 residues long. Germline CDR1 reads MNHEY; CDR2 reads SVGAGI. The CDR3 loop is CASSYSRGIGSGYTF. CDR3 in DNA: TGTGCCAGCAGTTACTCGAGGGGGATCGGTTCTGGCTACACCTTC.

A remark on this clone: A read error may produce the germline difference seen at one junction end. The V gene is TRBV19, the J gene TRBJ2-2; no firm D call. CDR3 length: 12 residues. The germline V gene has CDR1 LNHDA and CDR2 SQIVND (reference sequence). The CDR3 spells CASSLEARELFF. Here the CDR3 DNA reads TGTGCCAGTAGTTTAGAAGCCAGGGAGCTGTTTTTT.

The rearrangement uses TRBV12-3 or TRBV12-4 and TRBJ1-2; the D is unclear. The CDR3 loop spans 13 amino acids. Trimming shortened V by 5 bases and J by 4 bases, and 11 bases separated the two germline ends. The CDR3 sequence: CASSPDGLYGYTF. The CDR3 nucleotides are TGTGCCAGCAGTCCCGACGGACTCTATGGCTACACCTTC.

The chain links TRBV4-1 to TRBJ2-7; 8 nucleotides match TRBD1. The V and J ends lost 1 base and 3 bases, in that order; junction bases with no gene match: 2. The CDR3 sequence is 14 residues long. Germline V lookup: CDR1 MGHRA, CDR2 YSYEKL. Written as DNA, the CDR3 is TGCGCCAGCAGCCAAGTGACAGGGGACTACGAGCAGTACTTC. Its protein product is CASSQVTGDYEQYF.

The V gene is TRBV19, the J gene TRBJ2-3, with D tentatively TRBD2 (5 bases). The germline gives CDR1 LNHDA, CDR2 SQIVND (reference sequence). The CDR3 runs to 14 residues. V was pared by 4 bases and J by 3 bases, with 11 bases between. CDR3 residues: CASSRRALTDTQYF. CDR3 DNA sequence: TGTGCCAGTAGTAGGCGGGCCCTTACAGATACGCAGTATTTT.

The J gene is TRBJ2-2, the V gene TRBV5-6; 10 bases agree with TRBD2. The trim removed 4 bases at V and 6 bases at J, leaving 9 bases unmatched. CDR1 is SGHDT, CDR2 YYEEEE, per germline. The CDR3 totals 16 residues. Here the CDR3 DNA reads TGTGCCAGCAGCACACCTCTAGCGGGAGTACCCGGGGAGCTGTTTTTT. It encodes CASSTPLAGVPGELFF.

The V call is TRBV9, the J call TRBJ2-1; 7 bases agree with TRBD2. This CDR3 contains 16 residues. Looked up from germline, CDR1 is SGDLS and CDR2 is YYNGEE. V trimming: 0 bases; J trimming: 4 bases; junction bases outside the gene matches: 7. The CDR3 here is CASSVARRGDYNEQFF. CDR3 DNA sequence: TGTGCCAGCAGCGTAGCCCGCCGGGGGGATTACAATGAGCAGTTCTTC.

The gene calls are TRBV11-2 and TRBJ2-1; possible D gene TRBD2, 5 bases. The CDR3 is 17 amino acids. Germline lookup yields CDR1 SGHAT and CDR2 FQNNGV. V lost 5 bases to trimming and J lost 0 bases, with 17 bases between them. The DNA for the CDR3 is TGTGCCAGCAGCAACCCCCGGTGGCGGGTCTCCTACAATGAGCAGTTCTTC. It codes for CASSNPRWRVSYNEQFF.

CDR3 coding DNA: TGTGCCAGCAGCTTACTACGACAGGACGAAGCTTTCTTT. Its protein product is CASSLLRQDEAFF. The V gene is TRBV5-8, the J gene TRBJ1-1, with a possible D match to TRBD1 (6 bases). V dropped 2 bases and J dropped 8 bases, with 13 bases sitting between them. This CDR3 is built from 13 residues. From germline, CDR1 is SGHTS and CDR2 YDEGEE.

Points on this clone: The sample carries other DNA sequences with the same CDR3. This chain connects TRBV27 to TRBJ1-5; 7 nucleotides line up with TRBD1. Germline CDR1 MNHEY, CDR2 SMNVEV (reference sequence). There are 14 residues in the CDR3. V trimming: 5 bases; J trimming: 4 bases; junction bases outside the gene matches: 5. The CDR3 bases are TGTGCCAGCAGTGTACAGGGGCCTAATCAGCCCCAGCATTTT. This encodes CASSVQGPNQPQHF.

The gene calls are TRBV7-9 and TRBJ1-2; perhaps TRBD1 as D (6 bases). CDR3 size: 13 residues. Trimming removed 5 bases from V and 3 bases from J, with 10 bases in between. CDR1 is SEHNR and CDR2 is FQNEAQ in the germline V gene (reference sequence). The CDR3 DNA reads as TGTGCCAGCAGCACCAGGGGTTACTATGGCTACACCTTC. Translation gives CASSTRGYYGYTF.

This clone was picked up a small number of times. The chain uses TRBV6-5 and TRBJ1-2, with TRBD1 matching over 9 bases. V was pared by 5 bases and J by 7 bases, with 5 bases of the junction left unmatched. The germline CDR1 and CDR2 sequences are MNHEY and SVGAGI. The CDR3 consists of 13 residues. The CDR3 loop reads CASSRQGDRGYTF. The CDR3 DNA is TGTGCCAGCAGTCGACAGGGGGATCGTGGCTACACCTTC.

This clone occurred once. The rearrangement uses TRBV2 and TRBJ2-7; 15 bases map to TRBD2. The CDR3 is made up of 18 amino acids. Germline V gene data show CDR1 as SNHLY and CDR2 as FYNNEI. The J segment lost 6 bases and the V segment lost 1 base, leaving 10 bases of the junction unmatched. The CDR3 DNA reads TGTGCCAGCAGTGAAGGGACAGGCGGACTAGCGGGAGGGTCCGAGCAGTACTTC. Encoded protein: CASSEGTGGLAGGSEQYF.

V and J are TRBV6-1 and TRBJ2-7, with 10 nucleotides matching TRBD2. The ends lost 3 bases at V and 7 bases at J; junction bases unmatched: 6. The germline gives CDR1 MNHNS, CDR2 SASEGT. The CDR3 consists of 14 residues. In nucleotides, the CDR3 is TGTGCCAGCAGTGACCTAGCGGGAGTAGGAGAGCAGTACTTC. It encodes CASSDLAGVGEQYF.

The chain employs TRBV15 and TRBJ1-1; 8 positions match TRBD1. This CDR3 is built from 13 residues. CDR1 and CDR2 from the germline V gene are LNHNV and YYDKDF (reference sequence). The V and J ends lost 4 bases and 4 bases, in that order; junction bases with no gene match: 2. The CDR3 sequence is CATSITGGTEAFF. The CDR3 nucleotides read TGTGCCACCAGCATTACAGGGGGCACTGAAGCTTTCTTT.

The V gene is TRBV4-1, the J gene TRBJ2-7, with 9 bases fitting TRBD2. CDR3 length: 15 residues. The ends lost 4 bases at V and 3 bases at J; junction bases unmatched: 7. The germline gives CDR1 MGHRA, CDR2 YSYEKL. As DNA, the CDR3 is TGCGCCAGCAGCCTTCTTAGCGGGAGCGGCTACGAGCAGTACTTC. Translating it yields CASSLLSGSGYEQYF.

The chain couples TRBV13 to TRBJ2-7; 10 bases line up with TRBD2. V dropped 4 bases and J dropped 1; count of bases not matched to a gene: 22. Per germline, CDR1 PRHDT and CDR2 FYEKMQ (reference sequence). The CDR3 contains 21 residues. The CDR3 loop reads CASSWTYPTGPASGRSYEQYF. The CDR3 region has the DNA TGTGCCAGCAGCTGGACCTACCCGACAGGGCCGGCTAGCGGGAGATCCTACGAGCAGTACTTC.

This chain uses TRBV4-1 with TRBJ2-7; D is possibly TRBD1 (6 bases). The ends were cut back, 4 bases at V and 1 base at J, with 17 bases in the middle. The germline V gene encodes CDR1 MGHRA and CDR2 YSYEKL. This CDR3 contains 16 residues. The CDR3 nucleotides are TGCGCCAGCAGCCCCTTACCCGGGACAAAATCCTACGAGCAGTACTTC. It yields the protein CASSPLPGTKSYEQYF.

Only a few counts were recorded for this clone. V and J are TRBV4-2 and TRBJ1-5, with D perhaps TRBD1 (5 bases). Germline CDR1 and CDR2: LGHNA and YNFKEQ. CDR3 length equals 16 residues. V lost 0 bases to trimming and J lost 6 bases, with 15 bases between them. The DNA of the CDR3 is TGTGCCAGCAGCCAAGATGGGCAGGGATCCGTTCAGCCCCAGCATTTT. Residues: CASSQDGQGSVQPQHF.

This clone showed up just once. This chain's CDR3 is CASSVDIGSTDTQYF. As DNA, the CDR3 is TGTGCCAGCAGCGTAGATATCGGGAGCACAGATACGCAGTATTTT. The chain links TRBV9 to TRBJ2-3, with D uncertain. CDR1 is SGDLS, CDR2 YYNGEE, per germline. The V end was cut by 0 bases, the J end by 0 bases, with 8 bases between. CDR3 size: 15 residues.

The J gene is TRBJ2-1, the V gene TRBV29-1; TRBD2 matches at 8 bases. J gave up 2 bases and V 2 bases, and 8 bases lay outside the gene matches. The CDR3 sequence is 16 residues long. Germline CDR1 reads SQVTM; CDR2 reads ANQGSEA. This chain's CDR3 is CSVEPPLAGTYNEQFF. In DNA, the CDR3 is TGCAGCGTTGAACCCCCCTTAGCGGGGACCTACAATGAGCAGTTCTTC.

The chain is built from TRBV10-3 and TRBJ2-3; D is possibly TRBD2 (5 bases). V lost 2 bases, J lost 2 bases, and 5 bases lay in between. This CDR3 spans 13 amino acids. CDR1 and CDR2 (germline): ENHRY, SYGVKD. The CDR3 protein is CAISEGLTDTQYF. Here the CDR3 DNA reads TGTGCCATCAGTGAGGGACTCACAGATACGCAGTATTTT.